The rows below give T cell receptor beta chains drawn from one sample of a study of T cell responses to AZD1222 COVID-19 vaccine. Measured with immunoSEQ multiplex PCR; TCRdb has only the in-frame clones, and not every one. Altogether 99,000 or so clones are present, 70% to 90% being singletons, with the ten largest covering roughly 2.9%. The input for sequencing was peripheral blood, taken on day 0 of AZD1222 vaccination. The receptors originated from an adult in good health. CDR3s include the opening cysteine and the closing phenylalanine or tryptophan. A D gene is named only where the DNA matches it firmly. The listing skips clone size in some rows; elsewhere it reads once, few, many or a size class.

NA,NA,TRBJ2-7,TRBV28,CASSDHEQYF,TGTGCCAGCAGCGACCACGAGCAGTACTTC
TRBD1,NA,TRBJ1-6,TRBV7-7,CASSAGQSNSPLHF,TGTGCTAGCAGCGCGGGACAGTCGAATTCACCCCTCCACTTT
NA,NA,TRBJ2-2,TRBV30,CAWSVLPRTGELFF,TGTGCCTGGAGTGTACTTCCTCGCACCGGGGAGCTGTTTTTT
NA,NA,TRBJ1-1,TRBV6-6,CASSVTVTEAFF,TGTGCCAGCAGTGTGACAGTCACTGAAGCTTTCTTT
NA,NA,TRBJ1-3,TRBV7-3,CASSLTPGNTIYF,TGTGCCAGCAGCTTAACCCCCGGAAACACCATATATTTT
NA,few,TRBJ1-1,TRBV7-3,CASSPSPAGQSGTEAFF,TGTGCCAGCAGCCCCTCCCCGGCAGGGCAGTCGGGAACTGAAGCTTTCTTT
NA,NA,TRBJ1-2,TRBV7-9,CASSLSSSGYVGYTF,TGTGCCAGCAGCTTATCCAGTTCAGGTTACGTAGGCTACACCTTC
TRBD2,NA,TRBJ2-1,TRBV6-5,CASSFIASGRVNEQFF,TGTGCCAGCAGTTTTATCGCTAGCGGGAGGGTCAATGAGCAGTTCTTC
NA,NA,TRBJ1-1,TRBV25-1,CASSDHPRTEAFF,TGTGCCAGCAGTGATCATCCCAGGACTGAAGCTTTCTTT
NA,NA,TRBJ2-7,TRBV29-1,CSVSSGTRYEQYF,TGCAGCGTCTCCTCCGGGACAAGATACGAGCAGTACTTC
NA,NA,TRBJ2-7,TRBV7-8,CASSSRDGSLGEQYF,TGTGCCAGCAGCTCCCGGGACGGATCTCTCGGCGAGCAGTACTTC
TRBD1,NA,TRBJ1-2,TRBV19,CASSDNRGTGRYTF,TGTGCCAGTAGTGACAACCGCGGGACAGGTCGTTACACCTTC
TRBD1,NA,TRBJ1-1,TRBV14,CASSPVGTGGRDTEAFF,TGTGCCAGCAGCCCTGTCGGGACAGGGGGCCGGGACACTGAAGCTTTCTTT
NA,NA,TRBJ2-5,TRBV19,CASRDQETQYF,TGTGCCAGTAGAGACCAAGAGACCCAGTACTTC
NA,NA,TRBJ1-2,TRBV7-8,CASSVGAGVLRTF,TGTGCCAGCAGCGTAGGCGCGGGGGTGTTGCGCACCTTC
NA,NA,TRBJ2-3,TRBV30,CAWDQNTDTQYF,TGTGCCTGGGATCAAAACACAGATACGCAGTATTTT
TRBD2,once,TRBJ2-4,TRBV13,CASSGLAVAKNIQYF,TGTGCCAGCAGCGGGCTAGCGGTAGCCAAAAACATTCAGTACTTC
NA,NA,TRBJ2-2,TRBV24-1,CATAADTGELFF,TGTGCCACGGCGGCGGACACCGGGGAGCTGTTTTTT
NA,NA,TRBJ2-5,TRBV29-1,CSVDKGPWGETQYF,TGCAGCGTTGATAAGGGCCCCTGGGGAGAGACCCAGTACTTC
TRBD1,NA,TRBJ1-2,TRBV7-9,CASSPRSGTAPYGYTF,TGTGCCAGCAGCCCACGTTCCGGGACAGCGCCCTATGGCTACACCTTC
TRBD1,NA,TRBJ2-1,TRBV18,CASSPETGAIYNEQFF,TGTGCCAGCTCACCAGAGACAGGGGCTATCTACAATGAGCAGTTCTTC
NA,NA,TRBJ2-2,TRBV5-4,CASSLYHIKGGELFF,TGTGCCAGCAGCTTGTATCACATAAAGGGCGGGGAGCTGTTTTTT
NA,NA,TRBJ1-5,TRBV10-3,CAISMSRDLSTGPQHF,TGTGCCATCAGTATGAGCCGGGACCTATCAACGGGGCCCCAGCATTTT
NA,NA,TRBJ1-3,TRBV29-1,CSVYSGNTIYF,TGCAGCGTCTACTCTGGAAACACCATATATTTT
NA,NA,TRBJ2-3,TRBV27,CASSFARSTDTQYF,TGTGCCAGCAGTTTCGCACGGAGCACAGATACGCAGTATTTT
TRBD1,NA,TRBJ1-6,TRBV4-2,CASSPGQGGFNSPLHF,TGTGCCAGCAGCCCCGGACAGGGGGGTTTTAATTCACCCCTCCACTTT
NA,once,TRBJ2-1,TRBV9,CASSVDYQPFNEQFF,TGTGCCAGCAGCGTAGATTACCAACCCTTCAATGAGCAGTTCTTC
NA,once,TRBJ1-5,TRBV4-1,CASSQMDSFSNQPQHF,TGCGCCAGCAGCCAGATGGACTCCTTTAGCAATCAGCCCCAGCATTTT
TRBD2,NA,TRBJ2-2,TRBV4-3,CASSQDPSGYTGELFF,TGCGCCAGCAGCCAAGACCCTAGCGGTTACACCGGGGAGCTGTTTTTT
TRBD2,NA,TRBJ2-1,TRBV11-3,CASSFSSLAGGNEQFF,TGTGCCAGCAGCTTTAGTTCTCTAGCGGGAGGGAATGAGCAGTTCTTC
TRBD1,few,TRBJ2-3,TRBV19,CASSSGQGSTDTQYF,TGTGCCAGTAGTTCGGGACAGGGAAGCACAGATACGCAGTATTTT
TRBD2,NA,TRBJ2-5,TRBV27,CASSLGLAGGQETQYF,TGTGCCAGCAGTTTAGGACTAGCGGGGGGTCAAGAGACCCAGTACTTC
TRBD1,NA,TRBJ1-3,TRBV4-3,CASSLGTGDTIYF,TGCGCCAGCAGCCTCGGGACAGGGGACACCATATATTTT
NA,NA,TRBJ2-2,TRBV2,CASSGRAGYGELFF,TGTGCCAGCAGTGGCAGGGCGGGCTACGGGGAGCTGTTTTTT
NA,NA,TRBJ2-1,TRBV9,CASSPRGSEGEQFF,TGTGCCAGCAGCCCGCGGGGTAGCGAGGGTGAGCAGTTCTTC
NA,NA,TRBJ1-1,TRBV3-1/TRBV3-2,CASSQARGGEAFF,TGTGCCAGCAGCCAGGCCCGAGGGGGTGAAGCTTTCTTT
NA,NA,TRBJ1-2,TRBV6-2/TRBV6-3,CASSPWTDGYTF,TGTGCCAGCAGTCCGTGGACAGACGGCTACACCTTC
TRBD2,NA,TRBJ2-3,TRBV30,CAWSGGGAQYF,TGTGCCTGGAGTGGCGGGGGTGCGCAGTATTTT
NA,NA,TRBJ1-1,TRBV2,CASIDGRTEAFF,TGTGCCAGCATTGATGGGCGCACTGAAGCTTTCTTT
TRBD1,NA,TRBJ2-5,TRBV7-2,CASSLGTGGETQYF,TGTGCCAGCAGCTTAGGAACAGGGGGGGAGACCCAGTACTTC
NA,few,TRBJ2-5,TRBV5-4,CASSLRGAETQYF,TGTGCCAGCAGCTTGCGGGGAGCAGAGACCCAGTACTTC
NA,once,TRBJ1-5,TRBV11-2,CASSPLIGRDARPQHF,TGTGCCAGCAGTCCATTAATAGGCAGGGACGCTCGGCCCCAGCATTTT
NA,NA,TRBJ1-1,TRBV15,CATSSGQGIGTEAFF,TGTGCCACCAGCTCTGGCCAGGGTATAGGCACTGAAGCTTTCTTT
NA,NA,TRBJ2-5,TRBV11-3,CASSLLRTTQETQYF,TGTGCCAGCAGCTTACTCCGGACTACCCAAGAGACCCAGTACTTC
NA,medium-sized,TRBJ1-1,TRBV5-4,CASSLVGTEAFF,TGTGCCAGCAGCTTGGTGGGAACTGAAGCTTTCTTT
NA,many,TRBJ1-2,TRBV18,CASSPREGRYTF,TGTGCCAGCTCACCCAGGGAAGGTCGCTACACCTTC
NA,NA,TRBJ1-2,TRBV7-8,CASSSREDTYGYTF,TGTGCCAGCAGCTCCAGAGAGGACACCTATGGCTACACCTTC
TRBD2,NA,TRBJ2-3,TRBV6-2/TRBV6-3,CASSGLVAGEDTQYF,TGTGCCAGCAGCGGCCTTGTAGCGGGGGAGGATACGCAGTATTTT
NA,NA,TRBJ1-2,TRBV15,CATSRDGGYTF,TGTGCCACCAGCCGAGATGGGGGCTACACCTTC
NA,few,TRBJ1-3,TRBV4-2,CASSQYRGNTIYF,TGTGCCAGCAGCCAGTACAGGGGAAACACCATATATTTT
NA,NA,TRBJ1-5,TRBV5-5,CASSLEVNQPQHF,TGTGCCAGCAGCTTGGAGGTCAATCAGCCCCAGCATTTT
NA,NA,TRBJ1-4,TRBV15,CATSRATNEKLFF,TGTGCCACCTCCCGGGCAACTAATGAAAAACTGTTTTTT
NA,NA,TRBJ2-2,TRBV30,CASRSQGRNTGELFF,TGTGCCTCAAGGTCTCAGGGGAGGAACACCGGGGAGCTGTTTTTT
NA,NA,TRBJ2-5,TRBV18,CASSPLPAGAYQETQYF,TGTGCCAGCTCACCACTCCCGGCAGGGGCCTACCAAGAGACCCAGTACTTC
NA,NA,TRBJ1-6,TRBV3-1/TRBV3-2,CASSPRGGRSSPLHF,TGTGCCAGCAGCCCTCGAGGGGGTAGGAGCTCACCCCTCCACTTT
NA,NA,TRBJ1-5,TRBV4-2,CASSQDPGSSNQPQHF,TGTGCCAGCAGCCAAGATCCGGGTTCCAGCAATCAGCCCCAGCATTTT
NA,once,TRBJ1-6,TRBV7-6,CASTESPTSSYNSPLHF,TGTGCCAGCACTGAGAGCCCAACAAGTTCCTATAATTCACCCCTCCACTTT
NA,NA,TRBJ2-1,TRBV19,CASSPYVLGPYNEQFF,TGTGCCAGTAGTCCCTACGTGCTTGGCCCCTACAATGAGCAGTTCTTC
NA,NA,TRBJ1-5,TRBV18,CASSPGRFNQPQHF,TGTGCCAGCTCACCGGGACGGTTTAATCAGCCCCAGCATTTT